This record concerns one T cell receptor beta chain sequence. This specimen comes from a study of blood T cells in healthy people across ages. The J segment lost 5 bases and the V segment lost 8 bases, leaving 8 bases of the junction unmatched. The CDR3 extends over 14 amino acids. Germline V gene lookup returns CDR1 SGHTA and CDR2 FQGTGA. The second PCR ran about 6 to 12 cycles with a sample-barcoded 5' primer and J-beta primers. TCRdb redid the calling of the 5' RACE reads with MiXCR, one entry per CDR3 protein. The table lists about 1.6 million distinct CDR3 sequences, roughly 32% of them singletons, with approximately 10% in the top ten.

Material for sequencing was blood. The sequence derives from a young woman in good health. The chain combines TRBV7-3 with TRBJ2-3; 9 bases line up with TRBD1. The CDR3 sequence: CASSRTGVKDTQYF. The CDR3, as DNA: TGTGCCAGCTCAAGGACAGGGGTGAAAGATACGCAGTATTTT.